This entry lists 17 T cell receptor beta chains sequenced from one sample in a study of OX40 agonist ivuxolimab in advanced cancers. Generated by immunoSEQ multiplex PCR, the TCRdb table keeps only in-frame clones and is missing some. The table records more than 45,000 clones, roughly 90% of them present only once. The sequencing used CD4+ or CD8+ T cells sorted from blood, collected in a trial of the OX40 agonist ivuxolimab. All receptors come from an adult with an advanced solid tumor such as melanoma, head and neck, liver or kidney cancer.

The rearrangement joins TRBV20-1 to TRBJ1-1, with D maybe TRBD1 (6 bases). This CDR3 contains 11 residues. Germline lookup yields CDR1 DFQATT and CDR2 SNEGSKA (reference sequence). Trimming took off 6 bases at V and 11 bases at J, with 16 bases between the two ends. The CDR3 loop is CSAVQGKGAFF. The CDR3 coding sequence is TGCAGTGCAGTACAGGGAAAAGGGGCTTTCTTT.

V usage is TRBV25-1 and J usage is TRBJ1-2; 8 bases align to TRBD1. V lost 6 bases, J lost 5 bases, and 8 bases stayed unmatched. Germline V gene data show CDR1 as MGHDK and CDR2 as SYGVNS. The CDR3 length is 14 residues. The CDR3 DNA reads TGTGCCAGCAGGGCAACAGGGGGAAGGTATGGCTACACCTTC. It translates to CASRATGGRYGYTF.

The chain links TRBV10-1 to TRBJ2-7; D not certain. V was cut by 1 base and J by 5 bases, with 3 bases left in between. The CDR3 contains 11 residues. CDR1 and CDR2 from the germline V gene are WNHNN and SYGVQD (reference sequence). The chain's CDR3 is CASSEFNEQYF. CDR3 in DNA: TGCGCCAGCAGTGAGTTTAACGAGCAGTACTTC.

The chain carries TRBV28 and TRBJ1-2; D gene uncertain. The V gene lost 8 bases and the J gene lost 4 bases, with 11 bases spanning the gap. Looked up from germline, CDR1 is MDHEN and CDR2 is SYDVKM. The CDR3 spans 12 residues. CDR3 sequence (DNA): TGTGCCAGCGGAGGGCGCCCCTATGGCTACACCTTC. Translated: CASGGRPYGYTF.

This sequence joins TRBV4-1 and TRBJ2-3; D remains ambiguous. Germline lookup yields CDR1 MGHRA and CDR2 YSYEKL. This CDR3 is 13 amino acids long. Trimming cost V 1 base and J 2 bases, with 4 bases left between them. CDR3 region: CASSQGITDTQYF. The CDR3 region has the DNA TGCGCCAGCAGCCAAGGGATCACAGATACGCAGTATTTT.

This clone was seen only once. The chain combines TRBV28 with TRBJ1-2; the D gene is possibly TRBD1 (6 bases). The V and J ends lost 8 bases and 2 bases respectively, with 27 bases between them. The CDR3 consists of 18 residues. The V gene's germline CDR1 is MDHEN and CDR2 SYDVKM. CDR3 DNA sequence: TGTGCCAGCCGACGAGGGGGGGCGACAGGAAACGGCAACTATGGCTACACCTTC. This translates into CASRRGGATGNGNYGYTF.

The chain couples TRBV11-2 to TRBJ2-5, with 9 bases that match TRBD2. The CDR3 consists of 16 residues. With 1 base clipped from V and 4 bases from J, the junction kept 7 bases outside the gene matches. Germline CDR1 SGHAT, CDR2 FQNNGV. CDR3 DNA sequence: TGTGCCAGCAGCTTAGGGCCGGGACTAGCACGAGAGACCCAGTACTTC. Protein product: CASSLGPGLARETQYF.

The V gene is TRBV10-3, the J gene TRBJ1-4; D is ambiguous. Germline lookup yields CDR1 ENHRY and CDR2 SYGVKD. This CDR3 contains 12 residues. V lost 4 bases, J lost 4 bases, and 4 bases lay in between. CDR3 DNA sequence: TGTGCCATCAGTGCCTTTAATGAAAAACTGTTTTTT. It is translated as CAISAFNEKLFF.

V gene TRBV19 combines with J gene TRBJ1-1; 8 bases align to TRBD1. The germline CDR1 and CDR2 sequences are LNHDA and SQIVND (reference sequence). Trimming cost V 11 bases and J 7 bases; bases outside gene matches: 12. CDR3 length: 13 residues. The CDR3 spells CAAQGALVREAFF. The CDR3 DNA follows: TGTGCCGCTCAGGGGGCTCTCGTTCGTGAAGCTTTCTTT.

The rearrangement links TRBV11-3 to TRBJ2-7; D might be TRBD1 (6 bases). V lost 0 bases and J lost 3, with 12 bases in between. CDR3 size: 15 residues. Germline CDR1 and CDR2: SGHNT and YENEEA. The CDR3 region has the DNA TGTGCCAGCAGCTTAGATCGGGGACACCTCTACGAGCAGTACTTC. Its translation is CASSLDRGHLYEQYF.

The V call is TRBV7-8, the J call TRBJ2-7; D gene ambiguous. V lost 1 base, J lost 4 bases, and 11 bases lay in between. CDR1 and CDR2 from the germline V gene are SGHVS and FQNEAQ. CDR3 length: 14 amino acids. CDR3 region: CASSLGPSAYEQYF. As DNA, the CDR3 is TGTGCCAGCAGCTTAGGACCCTCTGCATACGAGCAGTACTTC.

This chain connects TRBV18 to TRBJ2-3, with 10 bases lining up with TRBD2. This CDR3 has 16 amino acids. The V and J ends lost 4 bases and 4 bases, in that order; junction bases with no gene match: 8. Germline assignment: CDR1 KGHSH and CDR2 LQKENI. In DNA, the CDR3 is TGTGCCAGCTCACTTCGTACTAGCGGGATTGCAGATACGCAGTATTTT. It encodes CASSLRTSGIADTQYF.

This clone was observed a handful of times. The chain is built from TRBV7-6 and TRBJ2-7; 7 bases map to TRBD1. The CDR3 consists of 15 residues. Germline CDR1 and CDR2: SGHVS and FNYEAQ. V was pared by 1 base and J by 7 bases, with 10 bases of the junction left unmatched. CDR3 region: CASSLGRTGLGEQYF. As DNA, the CDR3 is TGTGCCAGCAGCTTAGGGCGGACAGGTTTAGGGGAGCAGTACTTC.

The V call is TRBV7-9, the J call TRBJ2-1, with D unresolved. The V gene lost 1 base and the J gene lost 7 bases, with 5 bases spanning the gap. This CDR3 region has 12 residues. Germline V CDR1 and CDR2: SEHNR, FQNEAQ (reference sequence). This CDR3 reads CASSLEGNEQFF. CDR3 DNA sequence: TGTGCCAGCAGCTTAGAAGGGAATGAGCAGTTCTTC.

The chain is built from TRBV5-6 and TRBJ2-5, with TRBD1 matching over 7 bases. This CDR3 is 14 amino acids long. V lost 0 bases and J lost 2; bases outside the gene matches: 1. The germline V gene encodes CDR1 SGHDT and CDR2 YYEEEE. The CDR3 protein is CASSLGTGQETQYF. The CDR3 DNA reads TGTGCCAGCAGCTTGGGGACAGGACAAGAGACCCAGTACTTC.

The V gene is TRBV28, the J gene TRBJ2-7; tentatively, D is TRBD2 (6 bases). Germline CDR1 MDHEN, CDR2 SYDVKM. The CDR3 totals 15 residues. Trimming left V 4 bases short and J 2 bases short, with 15 bases between. CDR3 region: CASSSPASATYEQYF. CDR3 in DNA: TGTGCCAGCAGTTCGCCCGCTAGCGCAACCTACGAGCAGTACTTC.

This sequence joins TRBV5-1 and TRBJ1-4; TRBD1 agrees at 9 bases. V trimming: 0 bases; J trimming: 11 bases; junction bases outside the gene matches: 11. The germline V gene has CDR1 SGHRS and CDR2 YFSETQ. The CDR3 covers 16 residues. CDR3 region: CASSLAPGQGPPKLFF. Written as DNA, the CDR3 is TGCGCCAGCAGCTTGGCCCCGGGACAGGGCCCCCCTAAACTGTTTTTT.